A selection of T cell receptor beta chains follows, all from one sample in a study of T cell responses to AZD1222 COVID-19 vaccine. The method was immunoSEQ multiplex PCR; TCRdb's version includes in-frame clones alone and lacks a portion of them. The sample lists some 82,000 clones; about 90% were seen once. Material: peripheral blood, obtained on day 0 of AZD1222 vaccination. These receptors originate from an adult in good health. CDR3s include the opening cysteine and the closing phenylalanine or tryptophan. A D gene is named only where the DNA matches it firmly. Clone size appears in some rows only: once, few, many, or a class for an expanded clone.

V gene: TRBV28; clone size: NA; D gene: NA; J gene: TRBJ1-1; CDR3 length: 15; CDR3 DNA: TGTGCCAGCAGCGCCCCCCTGGGGGGGGCGTTTGAAGCTTTCTTT; CDR3 protein: CASSAPLGGAFEAFF
V gene: TRBV7-6; clone size: NA; D gene: NA; J gene: TRBJ2-7; CDR3 length: 13; CDR3 DNA: TGTGCCAGCAGCCCGGACCTAAACGACGAGCAGTACTTC; CDR3 protein: CASSPDLNDEQYF
V gene: TRBV27; clone size: NA; D gene: TRBD2; J gene: TRBJ2-3; CDR3 length: 14; CDR3 DNA: TGTGCCAGCAGTTTAAATAGCGGGGTGGATACGCAGTATTTT; CDR3 protein: CASSLNSGVDTQYF
V gene: TRBV10-3; clone size: NA; D gene: NA; J gene: TRBJ2-6; CDR3 length: 13; CDR3 DNA: TGTGCCATCGGGTTCTCTGGGGCCAACGTCCTGACTTTC; CDR3 protein: CAIGFSGANVLTF
V gene: TRBV15; clone size: once; D gene: NA; J gene: TRBJ1-4; CDR3 length: 15; CDR3 DNA: TGTGCCACCAGCAGAGATTTGGCGGGAAATGAAAAACTGTTTTTT; CDR3 protein: CATSRDLAGNEKLFF
V gene: TRBV6-2/TRBV6-3; clone size: NA; D gene: NA; J gene: TRBJ1-1; CDR3 length: 14; CDR3 DNA: TGTGCCAGCAGTGAGGACACAGGTGGCACTGAAGCTTTCTTT; CDR3 protein: CASSEDTGGTEAFF
V gene: TRBV21-1; clone size: NA; D gene: NA; J gene: TRBJ1-4; CDR3 length: 17; CDR3 DNA: TGTGCCAGCAGCAAAGCGGGGGTGGGACAGGGGCATGAAAAACTGTTTTTT; CDR3 protein: CASSKAGVGQGHEKLFF
V gene: TRBV29-1; clone size: NA; D gene: NA; J gene: TRBJ1-1; CDR3 length: 14; CDR3 DNA: TGCAGCGTTCGGGGGGGGCAGAGCAACACTGAAGCTTTCTTT; CDR3 protein: CSVRGGQSNTEAFF
V gene: TRBV5-1; clone size: NA; D gene: NA; J gene: TRBJ1-1; CDR3 length: 15; CDR3 DNA: TGCGCCAGCAGCTCGGCAGGGTCCGGAAACACTGAAGCTTTCTTT; CDR3 protein: CASSSAGSGNTEAFF
V gene: TRBV29-1; clone size: NA; D gene: NA; J gene: TRBJ1-2; CDR3 length: 12; CDR3 DNA: TGCAGCGTTGAAGATCAAGGGGGAGGCTACACCTTC; CDR3 protein: CSVEDQGGGYTF
V gene: TRBV30; clone size: NA; D gene: NA; J gene: TRBJ2-7; CDR3 length: 14; CDR3 DNA: TGTGCCTGGAGTCCTCTCGGCAGGGGCTACGAGCAGTACTTC; CDR3 protein: CAWSPLGRGYEQYF
V gene: TRBV11-2; clone size: NA; D gene: NA; J gene: TRBJ1-2; CDR3 length: 12; CDR3 DNA: TGTGCCAGCAGCTTTGTCGGGTATGGCTACACCTTC; CDR3 protein: CASSFVGYGYTF
V gene: TRBV2; clone size: once; D gene: NA; J gene: TRBJ1-2; CDR3 length: 14; CDR3 DNA: TGTGCCAGCACTCCTGAAGGCATTAACTATGGCTACACCTTC; CDR3 protein: CASTPEGINYGYTF
V gene: TRBV19; clone size: NA; D gene: TRBD1; J gene: TRBJ1-2; CDR3 length: 15; CDR3 DNA: TGTGCCAGTAAAGATCCGGGACAGGGGAAACATGGCTACACCTTC; CDR3 protein: CASKDPGQGKHGYTF
V gene: TRBV19; clone size: NA; D gene: NA; J gene: TRBJ1-2; CDR3 length: 14; CDR3 DNA: TGTGCCAGTAGTATAGATCTTTGGAGGGATGGCTACACCTTC; CDR3 protein: CASSIDLWRDGYTF
V gene: TRBV7-2; clone size: NA; D gene: NA; J gene: TRBJ2-6; CDR3 length: 16; CDR3 DNA: TGTGCCAGCAGCTTGGGTGCAGGCTCTGGGGCCAACGTCCTGACTTTC; CDR3 protein: CASSLGAGSGANVLTF
V gene: TRBV7-2; clone size: few; D gene: TRBD1; J gene: TRBJ1-2; CDR3 length: 15; CDR3 DNA: TGTGCCAGCAGCTTCCGGACAGGGGGCAACTATGGCTACACCTTC; CDR3 protein: CASSFRTGGNYGYTF
V gene: TRBV2; clone size: NA; D gene: NA; J gene: TRBJ2-7; CDR3 length: 11; CDR3 DNA: TGTGCCAGCAGGGCTATCTCCGAGCAGTACTTC; CDR3 protein: CASRAISEQYF
V gene: TRBV5-5; clone size: NA; D gene: NA; J gene: TRBJ1-2; CDR3 length: 13; CDR3 DNA: TGTGCCAGCAGCGAGTCAGGTAGCTATGGCTACACCTTC; CDR3 protein: CASSESGSYGYTF
V gene: TRBV11-2; clone size: few; D gene: NA; J gene: TRBJ1-1; CDR3 length: 11; CDR3 DNA: TGTGCCAGTAGTTATAGGACTGAAGCTTTCTTT; CDR3 protein: CASSYRTEAFF
V gene: TRBV15; clone size: once; D gene: NA; J gene: TRBJ2-7; CDR3 length: 16; CDR3 DNA: TGTGCCACCAGCTCACGGACGGGGTCAAGCTCCTACGAGCAGTACTTC; CDR3 protein: CATSSRTGSSSYEQYF
V gene: TRBV6-6; clone size: once; D gene: TRBD2; J gene: TRBJ2-1; CDR3 length: 16; CDR3 DNA: TGTGCCAGCAGTTACTCCAGCGGGGGCCTGGGGAATGAGCAGTTCTTC; CDR3 protein: CASSYSSGGLGNEQFF
V gene: TRBV6-5; clone size: NA; D gene: NA; J gene: TRBJ2-5; CDR3 length: 12; CDR3 DNA: TGTGCCAGCAGTTACGGGGGGGAGACCCAGTACTTC; CDR3 protein: CASSYGGETQYF
V gene: TRBV7-9; clone size: NA; D gene: NA; J gene: TRBJ2-7; CDR3 length: 14; CDR3 DNA: TGTGCCAGCAGCTTGAGTGCGTTGCCCTACGAGCAGTACTTC; CDR3 protein: CASSLSALPYEQYF
V gene: TRBV10-2; clone size: NA; D gene: TRBD2; J gene: TRBJ2-5; CDR3 length: 17; CDR3 DNA: TGCGCCAGCAGACCGGTGCTAGCGGGGGCCCAGCAAGAGACCCAGTACTTC; CDR3 protein: CASRPVLAGAQQETQYF
V gene: TRBV6-2/TRBV6-3; clone size: NA; D gene: NA; J gene: TRBJ1-1; CDR3 length: 14; CDR3 DNA: TGTGCCAGCAGCCCAACAGCTATTAACACTGAAGCTTTCTTT; CDR3 protein: CASSPTAINTEAFF
V gene: TRBV4-1; clone size: NA; D gene: NA; J gene: TRBJ1-4; CDR3 length: 16; CDR3 DNA: TGCGCCAGCAGCCGTCCCTCGGGGGGAACTAATGAAAAACTGTTTTTT; CDR3 protein: CASSRPSGGTNEKLFF
V gene: TRBV5-6; clone size: NA; D gene: NA; J gene: TRBJ1-2; CDR3 length: 13; CDR3 DNA: TGTGCCAGCAGCTTGGGTAGGAACTATGGCTACACCTTC; CDR3 protein: CASSLGRNYGYTF
V gene: TRBV6-2/TRBV6-3; clone size: NA; D gene: NA; J gene: TRBJ1-5; CDR3 length: 15; CDR3 DNA: TGTGCCAGCAGTTACGGCGGCAGTAGCAATCAGCCCCAGCATTTT; CDR3 protein: CASSYGGSSNQPQHF
V gene: TRBV7-9; clone size: NA; D gene: NA; J gene: TRBJ1-1; CDR3 length: 14; CDR3 DNA: TGTGCCAGCAGCTCGGGGGTATACGACACTGAAGCTTTCTTT; CDR3 protein: CASSSGVYDTEAFF
V gene: TRBV14; clone size: NA; D gene: TRBD2; J gene: TRBJ2-1; CDR3 length: 15; CDR3 DNA: TGTGCCAGCAGCCAAGGACTAGCGGGACAAAATGAGCAGTTCTTC; CDR3 protein: CASSQGLAGQNEQFF